Sequencing of this T cell receptor (beta chain) was carried out in a study of blood T cell repertoires in COVID-19. Study in general: Whether acute or convalescent, the COVID-19 samples came from the United States, Italy and Spain.

Study processing details: Reference gene primer amplification gave estimated nucleated cell counts. Data came from immunoSEQ multiplex PCR; TCRdb stores just in-frame clones and leaves some out. The V and J calls and clone size are taken from that table; D and trimming were inferred from the DNA. Here the sample spans 200,000 to 250,000 clones, about four fifths being singletons. Across 20 to 25 US areas, participants ranged in age from roughly 18 to 95 years. Cohorts were based on clinical histories the participants reported. The receptor's source is a woman aged 40 to 49 who had been exposed to COVID-19. Sequenced material: PBMCs or T cells enriched from blood (not recorded which).

The CDR3 nucleotides are TGTGCCAGCAGTTACTCGGCAGACCGGAGCTCCTACGAGCAGTACTTC. Protein product: CASSYSADRSSYEQYF. The V gene is TRBV6-5, the J gene TRBJ2-7; D gene unclear. Germline CDR1 is MNHEY and CDR2 is SVGAGI. The CDR3 spans 16 residues. Between the trimmed V and J ends, which lost 0 bases and 0 bases, there was a span of 12 bases.